This is a list of T cell receptor beta chains from one sample in a study of T cells expressing NK-cell markers. TCRdb re-called the 5' RACE reads, yielding one record per CDR3 amino acid sequence without DNA. The table counts about 260,000 distinct CDR3 sequences; 0.39% lies in the top ten. The sample consisted of blood T cells: a sorted CD56 or NKG2C T cell subset, CD4+ or CD8+ T cells, or bulk PBMC T cells (not recorded which). These TCRs come from a man aged 18-30 years in good health. CDR3s include the opening cysteine and the closing phenylalanine or tryptophan.

j_call,v_call,cdr3_aa
TRBJ1-6,TRBV7-2,CASSGDSFSPLHF
TRBJ2-5,TRBV29-1,CSGYTVIETQYF
TRBJ1-1,TRBV9,CASRKGATGAFF
TRBJ2-2,TRBV11-2,CASSLLTSGIEELFF
TRBJ2-1,TRBV13,CASSLQGLAGGGEQFF
TRBJ2-5,TRBV19,CASSPDRVGTQYF
TRBJ1-5,TRBV5-1,CASSLGSGASNQPQHF
TRBJ1-2,TRBV6-1,CASSRSGGAGYGYTF
TRBJ2-1,TRBV12-3/TRBV12-4,CATLGLADNEQFF
TRBJ2-4,TRBV12-3/TRBV12-4,CASSLGTSGRKNIQYF
TRBJ2-1,TRBV12-3/TRBV12-4,CASRQMTSGRGAEQFF
TRBJ2-2,TRBV6-9,CASSFRTSGTTGELFF
TRBJ2-1,TRBV7-8,CASRPRLAGNNEQFF
TRBJ1-4,TRBV4-2,CASSQESGGGLANEKLFF
TRBJ2-7,TRBV28,CASTSGGTYEQYF